This T cell receptor (beta chain) is from a study of cytomegalovirus exposure and HLA in healthy donors. General study results and limits: Reported findings show TCR beta sequences accurately forecast HLA-A and HLA-B alleles in most subjects. High sensitivity and specificity were reportedly achieved when the classifier diagnosed cytomegalovirus status.

As regards this clone: The antigen is not known.

PCR amplification relied on 60 Vbeta primers (plus 13 Jbeta primers). Assay used: immunoSEQ multiplex PCR; TCRdb lists only in-frame clones, some missing. This sample carries around 140,000 clones, with 1.6% going to the ten biggest clones. The junction had 3 bases not matched to a gene; V was cut back by 0 bases and J by 3 bases. The CDR3 has 14 residues. The germline gives CDR1 SGHNT, CDR2 YYREEE (reference sequence). The sequence was obtained from a woman between 45 and 65 years old in good health and CMV-seronegative. The chain links TRBV5-4 to TRBJ2-7; 7 positions match TRBD1. Sequences were obtained from PBMCs. For the CDR3, the DNA is TGTGCCAGCAGCTTGGCACAGGGGAACTACGAGCAGTACTTC. Its translation is CASSLAQGNYEQYF.